This is a list of T cell receptor beta chains from one sample in a study of PD-1 blockade in classical Hodgkin lymphoma. Using immunoSEQ multiplex PCR, the repertoire was profiled, and TCRdb retains in-frame clones only, with some absent. The data contain approximately 50,000 clones, around two thirds of them singletons. The input for sequencing was peripheral blood mononuclear cells (PBMCs), taken before the second cycle of nivolumab. Receptor source: a human donor with classical Hodgkin lymphoma. Each CDR3 is given with its conserved first and last residue. Fields, in order: V gene, D gene, clone size, J gene, CDR3 DNA, CDR3 protein. The D gene is left open where the match is weak. Not all rows give a size; the values are once, few, many and, for expanded clones, a class.

v_call: TRBV6-5; d_call: -; clone_size: -; j_call: TRBJ1-5; cdr3_nt: TGTGCCAGCAGTTATATGGGGAATCAGCCCCAGCATTTT; cdr3_aa: CASSYMGNQPQHF
v_call: TRBV14; d_call: TRBD1; clone_size: -; j_call: TRBJ1-2; cdr3_nt: TGTGCCAGCAGCCCGAGCTCCGGGACAGGGGGCTCCTATGGCTACACCTTC; cdr3_aa: CASSPSSGTGGSYGYTF
v_call: TRBV25-1; d_call: TRBD1; clone_size: once; j_call: TRBJ1-1; cdr3_nt: TGTGCCAGCAGGGACGGACAGGGTTTTGGGGCTTTCTTT; cdr3_aa: CASRDGQGFGAFF
v_call: TRBV27; d_call: -; clone_size: -; j_call: TRBJ2-1; cdr3_nt: TGTGCCAGCAGTTTAGGGTCTGTTAATGAGCAGTTCTTC; cdr3_aa: CASSLGSVNEQFF
v_call: TRBV27; d_call: -; clone_size: -; j_call: TRBJ1-2; cdr3_nt: TGTGCCAGCAGTTTATTGTCAGGGACCTCGCGCGGATTATATGGCTACACCTTC; cdr3_aa: CASSLLSGTSRGLYGYTF
v_call: TRBV6-5; d_call: TRBD1; clone_size: -; j_call: TRBJ1-2; cdr3_nt: TGTGCCAGCAGTCCCTACGGGACAGGGAACTATGGCTACACCTTC; cdr3_aa: CASSPYGTGNYGYTF
v_call: TRBV29-1; d_call: TRBD1; clone_size: once; j_call: TRBJ2-2; cdr3_nt: TGCAGCGTTGAACGACAGGGAAACGGGGAGCTGTTTTTT; cdr3_aa: CSVERQGNGELFF
v_call: TRBV6-6; d_call: -; clone_size: -; j_call: TRBJ2-3; cdr3_nt: TGTGCCAGCAGTTACTCGGGGGGCCGGGTAGATACGCAGTATTTT; cdr3_aa: CASSYSGGRVDTQYF
v_call: TRBV7-9; d_call: -; clone_size: once; j_call: TRBJ2-7; cdr3_nt: TGTGCCCTGGGGGACCTGACCTACGAGCAGTACTTC; cdr3_aa: CALGDLTYEQYF
v_call: TRBV7-3; d_call: TRBD1; clone_size: few; j_call: TRBJ1-2; cdr3_nt: TGTGCCAGCAGCCCAGGACAGGGCCCACCAGGATATGGCTACACCTTC; cdr3_aa: CASSPGQGPPGYGYTF
v_call: TRBV27; d_call: -; clone_size: -; j_call: TRBJ2-7; cdr3_nt: TGTGCCAGCAGTTCCGCCGGGGGTCTAGGTGGCGAGCAGTACTTC; cdr3_aa: CASSSAGGLGGEQYF
v_call: TRBV9; d_call: TRBD2; clone_size: -; j_call: TRBJ2-1; cdr3_nt: TGTGCCAGCAGCGGACTAGCGGGAGGCTACAATGAGCAGTTCTTC; cdr3_aa: CASSGLAGGYNEQFF
v_call: TRBV30; d_call: TRBD2; clone_size: -; j_call: TRBJ2-5; cdr3_nt: TGTGCCTGGGTGGGGACTAGCGGGAGATCGGAGACCCAGTACTTC; cdr3_aa: CAWVGTSGRSETQYF
v_call: TRBV9; d_call: -; clone_size: -; j_call: TRBJ2-7; cdr3_nt: TGTGCCAGCAGCGTAGAAGTTTCGGCAACCTACGAGCAGTACTTC; cdr3_aa: CASSVEVSATYEQYF
v_call: TRBV28; d_call: -; clone_size: -; j_call: TRBJ2-7; cdr3_nt: TGTGCCAGCAGGCGTCGGCAGGGGGGCCTTTACGAGCAGTACTTC; cdr3_aa: CASRRRQGGLYEQYF
v_call: TRBV5-4; d_call: -; clone_size: -; j_call: TRBJ2-5; cdr3_nt: TGTGCCAGCGGCGGACAAGTAGGCCTAGAGACCCAGTACTTC; cdr3_aa: CASGGQVGLETQYF
v_call: TRBV5-1; d_call: -; clone_size: medium-sized; j_call: TRBJ1-1; cdr3_nt: TGCGCCGTCCAGGGCAGTCCGGACACTGAAGCTTTCTTT; cdr3_aa: CAVQGSPDTEAFF